This passage covers 17 T cell receptor beta chains from one sample sequenced in a study of blood T cell repertoires in COVID-19. Profiling relied on immunoSEQ multiplex PCR, and the TCRdb table lists in-frame clones only, not all of them. The profile covers 90,000 to 130,000 clones, with roughly nine tenths appearing a single time and 4.8% taken by the ten largest. The sequenced material came from peripheral blood. These receptors all come from a human donor in a cohort sampled during active COVID-19.

J is TRBJ2-5 and V is TRBV6-5, with D perhaps TRBD1 (7 bases). Per germline, CDR1 MNHEY and CDR2 SVGAGI. The CDR3 loop spans 14 amino acids. Trimming left V 9 bases short and J 5 bases short, with 19 bases between. The CDR3 sequence is CASQTGRRGETQYF. For the CDR3, the DNA is TGTGCCAGTCAGACAGGGCGTCGGGGGGAGACCCAGTACTTC.

In regard to this clone: At one end the junction does not follow the germline gene, possibly because of a read error. This chain connects TRBV6-5 to TRBJ1-1, with TRBD1 matching over 7 bases. This CDR3 comprises 10 residues. CDR1 MNHEY and CDR2 SVGAGI come from the germline V gene. The CDR3 sequence: CASSARQGRF. In DNA, the CDR3 is TGTGCCAGCAGCGCTCGACAGGGCCGCTTT.

J is TRBJ2-4 and V is TRBV7-3; TRBD2 matches at 11 bases. This CDR3 has 17 amino acids. The ends lost 2 bases at V and 2 bases at J; junction bases unmatched: 5. Per germline, CDR1 SGHTA and CDR2 FQGTGA. The CDR3 DNA reads as TGTGCCAGCAGCTTACCGGGACTAGCGGCCACCAAAAACATTCAGTACTTC. Amino acid sequence: CASSLPGLAATKNIQYF.

The rearrangement links TRBV9 to TRBJ1-2; D gene ambiguous. CDR3 length: 12 amino acids. CDR1 is SGDLS, CDR2 YYNGEE, per germline. The germline V and J ends were trimmed by 0 bases and 7 bases, with 7 bases remaining between them. Here the CDR3 reads CASSVGHTGYTF. In DNA, the CDR3 is TGTGCCAGCAGCGTAGGGCACACTGGCTACACCTTC.

The V and J genes are TRBV27 and TRBJ1-4; possible D gene TRBD1, 5 bases. V was cut by 6 bases and J by 0 bases, with 17 bases left in between. The V gene's germline CDR1 is MNHEY and CDR2 SMNVEV (reference sequence). The CDR3 length is 17 residues. The chain's CDR3 is CASRRQSSPSTNEKLFF. For the CDR3, the DNA is TGTGCCAGCAGGCGACAGAGTAGCCCCTCAACTAATGAAAAACTGTTTTTT.

The chain couples TRBV11-1 to TRBJ2-5; 8 nucleotides agree with TRBD2. CDR1 and CDR2 (germline): SGHAT, FQDESV (reference sequence). The CDR3 totals 16 residues. Trimming at V came to 6 bases and at J to 3 bases, leaving 12 bases not matched to a gene. The CDR3 here is CASRTGERGTKETQYF. DNA for the CDR3: TGTGCCAGCAGGACTGGAGAGCGGGGGACCAAAGAGACCCAGTACTTC.

The chain is built from TRBV7-6 and TRBJ2-3; D perhaps matches TRBD1 (6 bases). Trimming stripped 4 bases from V and 0 bases from J, with 14 bases between. The CDR3 extends over 16 amino acids. Germline loops: CDR1 SGHVS, CDR2 FNYEAQ. The CDR3 loop is CASSSRTAASTDTQYF. The CDR3 DNA sequence: TGTGCCAGCAGCTCCCGGACAGCCGCTAGCACAGATACGCAGTATTTT.

The rearrangement joins TRBV6-5 to TRBJ2-2; TRBD2 aligns across 7 bases. CDR1 is MNHEY and CDR2 is SVGAGI in the germline V gene. Trimming took 4 bases from V and 4 from J; bases not matched to a gene: 6. The CDR3 loop spans 15 amino acids. The CDR3 region has the DNA TGTGCCAGCAGTTGGGTGGGACTAACCACCGGGGAGCTGTTTTTT. Translated, it gives CASSWVGLTTGELFF.

The J gene is TRBJ2-1, the V gene TRBV6-1; possibly TRBD2 for D (5 bases). The CDR3 contains 15 residues. CDR1 is MNHNS and CDR2 is SASEGT in the germline V gene. The V and J ends lost 4 bases and 8 bases respectively, with 18 bases between them. This CDR3 is CASSGAVQVGYEQFF. The CDR3 DNA sequence: TGTGCCAGCAGTGGAGCGGTTCAGGTCGGTTATGAGCAGTTCTTC.

This chain links TRBV7-6 with TRBJ2-2, with a possible D match to TRBD2 (5 bases). Germline CDR1 and CDR2: SGHVS and FNYEAQ. V was shortened by 7 bases and J by 7 bases, with 19 bases between the two germline ends. The length of the CDR3 is 15 residues. CDR3 DNA: TGTGCCAGCATCCCAAGCGGCCAGTTAAACGGGGAGCTGTTTTTT. It yields the protein CASIPSGQLNGELFF.

The chain carries TRBV7-8 and TRBJ2-7; tentatively, D is TRBD2 (6 bases). The CDR3 runs to 15 residues. V lost 4 bases and J lost 4, with 17 bases in between. Germline V CDR1 and CDR2: SGHVS, FQNEAQ. CDR3 amino acids: CASSSGGAGDYEQYF. DNA of the CDR3: TGTGCCAGCAGCTCAGGCGGGGCTGGCGATTACGAGCAGTACTTC.

This clone was observed a single time. The rearrangement links TRBV18 to TRBJ1-1, with 8 bases matching TRBD1. In germline, CDR1 is KGHSH, CDR2 LQKENI. The CDR3 is 14 residues long. V lost 4 bases and J lost 11; bases outside the gene matches: 12. CDR3 sequence (DNA): TGTGCCAGCTCACAGGTGACAGGGGATTTGCGTGCTTTCTTT. It yields the protein CASSQVTGDLRAFF.

The V call is TRBV11-2, the J call TRBJ1-1; 7 nucleotides agree with TRBD1. The CDR3 has 14 residues. Germline V gene data show CDR1 as SGHAT and CDR2 as FQNNGV. Unmatched junction bases numbered 7, after V lost 5 bases and J lost 4 bases. Here the CDR3 DNA reads TGTGCCAGCAGCACGACAGGGCCGGGCACTGAAGCTTTCTTT. This codes for CASSTTGPGTEAFF.

The chain links TRBV19 to TRBJ1-1; 9 bases align to TRBD1. Germline CDR1 LNHDA, CDR2 SQIVND (reference sequence). The CDR3 is 13 residues long. With V trimmed by 8 bases and J by 4 bases, 5 bases remained unmatched. The CDR3 DNA reads as TGTGCCAGTCGGACAGGGGATTTCACTGAAGCTTTCTTT. Protein product: CASRTGDFTEAFF.

The rearrangement uses TRBV5-6 and TRBJ1-4; 7 bases are a match to TRBD1. V gave up 0 bases and J gave up 2 bases; unmatched junction bases: 10. Germline CDR1 SGHDT, CDR2 YYEEEE. The CDR3 length is 18 residues. This CDR3 is CASSLARDRGHTNEKLFF. DNA of the CDR3: TGTGCCAGCAGCTTGGCCCGGGACAGAGGGCATACTAATGAAAAACTGTTTTTT.

V is TRBV3-1 (or the pseudogene TRBV3-2) and J is TRBJ2-2; 9 nucleotides line up with TRBD1. The junction had 6 bases not matched to a gene; V was cut back by 4 bases and J by 6 bases. CDR1 is LGHDT, CDR2 YNNKEL, per germline (reference sequence). This CDR3 is built from 15 residues. The CDR3 nucleotides read TGTGCCAGCAGCCGGGGACAGGGAATCGCCGGGGAGCTGTTTTTT. Translation gives CASSRGQGIAGELFF.

The chain links TRBV19 to TRBJ2-1; TRBD1 matches 9 bases. J lost 8 bases, V lost 5 bases, and 13 bases had no gene match. The germline gives CDR1 LNHDA, CDR2 SQIVND (reference sequence). The CDR3 is made up of 16 amino acids. The CDR3 loop reads CASSPPDRGLEDEQFF. The CDR3 DNA is TGTGCCAGTAGTCCTCCGGACAGGGGACTCGAGGATGAGCAGTTCTTC.